This is a list of T cell receptor beta chains from one sample in a study of cytomegalovirus exposure and HLA in healthy donors. TCRdb's table, derived via immunoSEQ multiplex PCR, lists solely in-frame clones and lacks some. The sample lists about 76,000 clones; around 70% were seen once. The specimen sequenced was PBMCs. These receptors were obtained from a middle-aged woman in good health and CMV-seropositive. Each CDR3 is given with its conserved first and last residue. Each record gives: CDR3 protein, V gene, J gene, clone size. Not all rows give a size; the values are once, few, many and, for expanded clones, a class.

CASSTGQGRTEAFF	TRBV19	TRBJ1-1	.
CASSEGRRGETQYF	TRBV10-2	TRBJ2-5	.
CACTGFDEQYF	TRBV30	.	.
CASSQGSVAGDYNEQFF	TRBV4-2	TRBJ2-1	.
CASSLSSSETQYF	TRBV13	TRBJ2-5	.
CASSTQGRYTF	TRBV5-6	TRBJ1-2	once
CASRTTVQNTEAFF	TRBV7-9	TRBJ1-1	.
CASSSSGHNEQYF	TRBV28	TRBJ2-7	.
CASSTLGQPQHF	TRBV19	TRBJ1-5	.
CASTRFYEQYF	TRBV2	TRBJ2-7	.
CASSNSNNEQFF	TRBV28	TRBJ2-1	.
CASSGREGAVGYTF	TRBV28	TRBJ1-2	few
CASSKAGRESDEQFF	TRBV4-1	TRBJ2-1	once
CASSDRGREKLFF	TRBV6-6	TRBJ1-4	.
CASNEGGFVQPQHF	TRBV2	TRBJ1-5	.
CASTPTRTGNQPQHF	TRBV2	TRBJ1-5	.
CASNSQGVGYGYTF	TRBV6-6	TRBJ1-2	few